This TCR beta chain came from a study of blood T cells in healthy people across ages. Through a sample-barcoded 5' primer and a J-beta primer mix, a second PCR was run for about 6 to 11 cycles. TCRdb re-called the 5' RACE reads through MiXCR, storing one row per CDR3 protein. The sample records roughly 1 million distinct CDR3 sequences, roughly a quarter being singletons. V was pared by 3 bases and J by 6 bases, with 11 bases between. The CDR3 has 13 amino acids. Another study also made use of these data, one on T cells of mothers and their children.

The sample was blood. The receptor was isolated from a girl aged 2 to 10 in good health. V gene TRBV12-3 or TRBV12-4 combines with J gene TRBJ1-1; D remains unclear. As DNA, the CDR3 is TGTGCCAGCAGTTTGATACCGACTGCTGAAGCTTTCTTT. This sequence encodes CASSLIPTAEAFF.